The entry that follows covers one T cell receptor beta chain sequence. What it binds is not known. The data derive from a study of T cell responses to AZD1222 COVID-19 vaccine. The protocol was immunoSEQ multiplex PCR, while the TCRdb copy is restricted to in-frame clones and leaves out a portion. The table shows fewer than 95,000 clones, with 75% to 90% occurring only once. Study observations and caveats: Breadth and depth of Spike-specific TCRs rose after two AZD1222 doses. It was only after the peak T cell response that any repertoires were sampled. Seropositive status at baseline applied to only 5 to 7 AZD1222 recipients. The donor group comprised mostly white British people and more females; the analysis possibly underestimated clonal diversity.

The CDR3 loop spans 12 amino acids. V was trimmed by 7 bases and J by 4 bases, leaving 8 bases between them. CDR1 and CDR2 from the germline V gene are LNHDA and SQIVND (reference sequence). The chain couples TRBV19 to TRBJ2-1, with a weak D call TRBD2 (6 bases). The sequences come from peripheral blood, collected on day 0 of AZD1222 vaccination. The clonotype was recovered from an adult in good health. CDR3 in amino acids: CASIGGYNEQFF. The CDR3 nucleotides read TGTGCCAGTATCGGGGGATACAATGAGCAGTTCTTC.